This T cell receptor beta chain comes out of a study of T cells after yellow fever vaccination (dated 2019 in TCRdb). A note on the overall study: The SMART-Seq v4 Ultra Low Input RNA kit was used to prepare libraries from fractions with low cell numbers. To track T-cell clones before and after primary and booster YFV17D yellow fever vaccination, bulk TCR alpha and beta repertoires were sequenced longitudinally. Two healthy male donors, one aged 18 to 29 and one aged 30 to 40 years, made up the cohort. Blood was drawn at multiple timepoints before and after primary and secondary immunization, with bulk PBMC replicates and cell subsets isolated.

Synthesis of TCR cDNA relied on 5'RACE template switching, a step that introduced a universal primer site along with unique molecular identifiers. Priming for cDNA synthesis came from both the TCR alpha and TCR beta constant segments. Two PCR steps were used to amplify libraries, with sample barcodes and sequencing adapters being added in the second step. Libraries were sequenced on Illumina HiSeq 2500 (2x100 bp) or NovaSeq (2x150 bp). Per the original workflow: MIGEC handled demultiplexing of reads and collapsing into UMI consensus sequences, while MiXCR performed V(D)J alignment. Using edgeR on replicate PBMC samples, clonotypes were called vaccine-responding if FDR was below 0.01 and the log2 fold change was above 5 up to day 15. CD4 or CD8 identity was assigned to each bulk clonotype according to whether the clonotype was present at higher abundance in the sequenced CD4 repertoire or the sequenced CD8 repertoire. TCRdb reran the public reads through fastp at Q25 and MiXCR, keeping productive beta chains. CDR3 protein duplicates are merged, each entry listing the most common genes and DNA. TCRdb's processing, not the study's, gives the V and J calls here. Here the sample has about 240,000 distinct CDR3 sequences; about 7.1% occur a single time. The top ten clonotypes cover 0.65% to 0.9% of the sample.

This clonotype turned up a few times. The specificity of this receptor is unknown. No clone much larger than this one lies a single base away; base qualities are absent. CDR3 length: 15 amino acids, cysteine to phenylalanine. Only the CDR3 part of the read is kept: 45 bases, read in frame from the first base. CDR1 SGHVS and CDR2 FQNEAQ are derived from the germline V gene. Trimming removed 0 bases from V and 0 bases from J; the gene matches leave 2 bases unexplained. What the treatment or condition label conveys for this sample: live attenuated yellow fever vaccine strain. PBMCs were isolated from peripheral blood using a standard Ficoll-Paque protocol. CD4 and CD8 T-cell fractions were isolated with Dynabeads CD4 and CD8 positive selection kits. TriZol was used to extract RNA from bulk PBMCs, CD4 and CD8 fractions, and dextramer-positive and dextramer-negative fractions. What the study reported, not specific to this receptor: A small fraction of clonotypes appeared in both the CD4 and CD8 compartments, likely as a result of convergent recombination. After the booster, most of the clones that had expanded following primary vaccination were detected again (roughly 97% of CD4 and roughly 90% of CD8), which suggests that memory was broadly maintained. The secondary T-cell response was weaker than the primary response but faster, peaking on day 5 instead of day 15. Computational filtering was required because FACS-sorted repertoires could contain abundant contaminating clonotypes from the bulk population. Because only two donors were included in the study, the extent to which the findings can be generalized is limited.

This material consisted of CD4+ T cells sorted from PBMCs, taken 15 days after the yellow fever booster vaccination. The sequence was obtained from a man aged 25 to 45 who received the YFV17D yellow fever vaccine. The receptor chain draws on TRBV7-8 and TRBJ2-7, and TRBD1 matches 7 of the central bases. The DNA sequence reads TGTGCCAGCAGCTTAGCCGACAGGGTCTCCTACGAGCAGTACTTC. This encodes CASSLADRVSYEQYF.